This TCR beta chain is drawn from a study of blood T cell repertoires in COVID-19. The germline V gene encodes CDR1 SGHVS and CDR2 FNYEAQ. This CDR3 has 11 amino acids. Trimming took off 5 bases at V and 5 bases at J, with 3 bases between the two ends. Method: immunoSEQ multiplex PCR; TCRdb's copy keeps in-frame clones and lacks some. The sample has about 150,000 clones; 81% are singletons. This TCR derives from a woman aged 55-69 years with active or convalescent COVID-19. The rearrangement uses TRBV7-6 and TRBJ2-2; no definite D call. The specimen sequenced was peripheral blood. The CDR3 is CASSQTGELFF. CDR3 in DNA: TGTGCCAGCAGCCAGACCGGGGAGCTGTTTTTT.